Each of the 24 T cell receptor beta chains below was sequenced from the same sample in a study of T cell repertoires in cytomegalovirus infection. These TCRs are of unknown antigen specificity. TCRdb re-called the reads through MiXCR, storing one row per CDR3 protein. Of 550,000 to 850,000 distinct CDR3 sequences in the sample, around 31% are singletons; the top ten hold about 18%. The input for sequencing was cultured PBMCs, taken from culture after CMV antigen stimulation. All receptors come from a human donor in good health (CMV status not recorded). Some clones in this sample may be carry-over from other donors' samples.

This clonotype has at least ten counts. The V gene is TRBV7-8, the J gene TRBJ2-5; D may be TRBD1 or TRBD2 (5 bases each). V lost 3 bases and J 4 bases, leaving 15 bases between the germline ends. The CDR3 consists of 15 residues. The germline gives CDR1 SGHVS, CDR2 FQNEAQ. As DNA, the CDR3 is TGTGCCAGCAGCTTCCATCGGATTGGGGGAGAGACCCAGTACTTC. It is translated as CASSFHRIGGETQYF.

This clonotype has a handful of counts. The chain joins TRBV20-1 to TRBJ2-1; D possibly corresponds to TRBD2 (6 bases). The V end lost 0 bases, the J end lost 7 bases, and 28 bases lay between the germline ends. CDR1 and CDR2 from the germline V gene are DFQATT and SNEGSKA (reference sequence). The CDR3 consists of 19 residues. In DNA form, the CDR3 reads TGCAGTGCTAGAGAGGGCCTAGCGAACCATCAGAGGACGGGGAATGAGCAGTTCTTC. Translated: CSAREGLANHQRTGNEQFF.

This clonotype was seen a single time. The rearrangement links TRBV6-2 or TRBV6-3 to TRBJ1-2; 7 bases line up with TRBD1. Trimming removed 0 bases from V and 2 bases from J; junction bases left unmatched: 6. Germline V gives CDR1 MNHEY, CDR2 SVGEGT. CDR3 length: 16 residues. As DNA, the CDR3 is TGTGCCAGCAGTTACTCGGAGATGGGACAGAACTATGGCTACACCTTC. Translating gives CASSYSEMGQNYGYTF.

V gene TRBV7-9 combines with J gene TRBJ1-2; no definite D call. Trimming left V 5 bases short and J 3 bases short, with 13 bases between. CDR1 is SEHNR, CDR2 FQNEAQ, per germline (reference sequence). The CDR3 runs 14 residues. The DNA of the CDR3 is TGTGCCAGCAGCCACGGGCGAATTCACTATGGCTACACCTTC. Translated, it gives CASSHGRIHYGYTF.

This clonotype was detected only a few times. CDR3 coding DNA: TGTGCCAGCAGAGAAACGACAGGGGATACGCAGTATTTT. This codes for CASRETTGDTQYF. The rearrangement links TRBV6-2 or TRBV6-3 to TRBJ2-3, with TRBD1 matching 7 bases. Germline-derived CDR1 and CDR2 are MNHEY and SVGEGT. V trimming: 6 bases; J trimming: 6 bases; junction bases outside the gene matches: 6. CDR3 length: 13 amino acids.

The chain is built from TRBV19 and TRBJ1-5; D is ambiguous. This CDR3 contains 13 residues. Germline V gene lookup returns CDR1 LNHDA and CDR2 SQIVND (reference sequence). The V end was cut by 4 bases, the J end by 10 bases, with 14 bases between. Written as DNA, the CDR3 is TGTGCCAGTAGTACCATCCGACGGTCTCCCCAGCATTTT. Its protein is CASSTIRRSPQHF.

This clonotype has just a few counts. This chain connects TRBV4-1 to TRBJ1-5; a weak D match, TRBD1 (6 bases). V lost 0 bases and J 7 bases, leaving 10 bases between the germline ends. Looked up from germline, CDR1 is MGHRA and CDR2 is YSYEKL. This CDR3 is 14 amino acids long. In DNA, the CDR3 is TGCGCCAGCAGCCAAGATCGGAGGGGGCAGCCCCAGCATTTT. Translating gives CASSQDRRGQPQHF.

The rearrangement links TRBV2 to TRBJ2-3, with no clear D. V gave up 8 bases and J gave up 4 bases, with 13 bases separating them. The CDR3 is made up of 13 amino acids. CDR1 and CDR2 (germline): SNHLY, FYNNEI. CDR3 nucleotide sequence: TGTGCCAGCCCCACCCTTAGTGCAGATACGCAGTATTTT. It encodes CASPTLSADTQYF.

This chain uses TRBV7-6 with TRBJ2-5; tentative D call: TRBD2 (6 bases). Trimming shortened V by 4 bases and J by 0 bases, and 15 bases separated the two germline ends. CDR1 SGHVS and CDR2 FNYEAQ come from the germline V gene. The CDR3 is 16 amino acids. CDR3 coding DNA: TGTGCCAGCAGCTGGGGGGTTGCCCTATACCAAGAGACCCAGTACTTC. Its protein product is CASSWGVALYQETQYF.

This clonotype was detected ten times or more. This sequence joins TRBV7-6 and TRBJ1-1; the D gene is possibly TRBD1 (5 bases). The germline V gene encodes CDR1 SGHVS and CDR2 FNYEAQ. Trimming took off 5 bases at V and 1 base at J, with 14 bases between the two ends. This CDR3 region has 15 residues. As DNA, the CDR3 is TGTGCCAGCAGCCAAGGAGGGGTGGGGAACACTGAAGCTTTCTTT. It encodes CASSQGGVGNTEAFF.

This clonotype has a handful of counts. The rearrangement uses TRBV20-1 and TRBJ2-7; 8 bases are shared with TRBD1. Germline trimming cut 4 bases from V and 1 base from J; bases unmatched to any gene: 9. Germline CDR1 reads DFQATT; CDR2 reads SNEGSKA (reference sequence). This CDR3 is 15 amino acids long. CDR3 residues: CSATPDREPSYEQYF. For the CDR3, the DNA is TGCAGTGCTACCCCGGACAGGGAACCGTCCTACGAGCAGTACTTC.

The chain carries TRBV27 and TRBJ1-2; no definite D call. The CDR3 is 14 residues long. The V end lost 3 bases, the J end lost 3 bases, and 11 bases lay between the germline ends. CDR1 MNHEY and CDR2 SMNVEV come from the germline V gene (reference sequence). The CDR3 DNA follows: TGTGCCAGCAGTTTGGGCCCACTAGACTATGGCTACACCTTC. Its protein is CASSLGPLDYGYTF.

This clonotype was counted a few times. The chain combines TRBV10-3 with TRBJ2-3, with TRBD2 as a possible D gene (5 bases). The CDR3 extends over 14 amino acids. CDR1 and CDR2 from the germline V gene are ENHRY and SYGVKD. Trimming cost V 6 bases and J 5 bases, with 15 bases left between them. CDR3 DNA: TGTGCCATCAGGTCTGGAGAGGGTCTAGATACGCAGTATTTT. This gives the protein CAIRSGEGLDTQYF.

This clonotype was counted at least ten times. The CDR3 loop is CASSSRGPPTDTQYF. CDR3 coding DNA: TGTGCCAGCAGCTCCAGGGGGCCACCCACAGATACGCAGTATTTT. The J gene is TRBJ2-3, the V gene TRBV7-8, with 8 bases identical to TRBD1. The J segment lost 2 bases and the V segment lost 4 bases, leaving 5 bases of the junction unmatched. This CDR3 is built from 15 residues. Germline V CDR1 and CDR2: SGHVS, FQNEAQ.

This clonotype was found many times. The rearrangement joins TRBV7-8 to TRBJ2-1; no firm D call. Germline V gene lookup returns CDR1 SGHVS and CDR2 FQNEAQ. Deletions cut 5 bases from V and 0 bases from J, with 20 bases between. The CDR3 loop spans 18 amino acids. CDR3 amino acids: CASSHSRLARSSYNEQFF. CDR3 nucleotides: TGTGCCAGCAGCCATTCCCGACTGGCCAGAAGCTCCTACAATGAGCAGTTCTTC.

The chain links TRBV11-2 to TRBJ2-7; TRBD1 agrees at 8 bases. CDR1 and CDR2 (germline): SGHAT, FQNNGV. This CDR3 contains 15 residues. Trimming cost V 5 bases and J 5 bases; bases outside gene matches: 11. The CDR3 DNA sequence: TGTGCCAGCAGCCCCCGGGACAGGCCGACCCACGAGCAGTACTTC. Its translation is CASSPRDRPTHEQYF.

The chain couples TRBV19 to TRBJ2-3; no clear D gene. Germline lookup yields CDR1 LNHDA and CDR2 SQIVND (reference sequence). The germline V and J ends were trimmed by 4 bases and 5 bases, with 10 bases remaining between them. CDR3 length equals 13 residues. CDR3 DNA: TGTGCCAGTAGTACGGCCCTTGGAGATACGCAGTATTTT. The encoded protein is CASSTALGDTQYF.

This clonotype was counted ten times or more. The chain couples TRBV6-2 or TRBV6-3 to TRBJ2-5; 8 nucleotides match TRBD2. Germline trimming cut 2 bases from V and 4 bases from J; bases unmatched to any gene: 12. The germline CDR1 and CDR2 sequences are MNHEY and SVGEGT. The CDR3 totals 17 residues. The CDR3 bases are TGTGCCAGCAGTTACCGAACCAAAAGCGGGAGCGGAGAGACCCAGTACTTC. Translated: CASSYRTKSGSGETQYF.

The chain uses TRBV5-4 and TRBJ2-3; maybe TRBD2 (6 bases). From germline, CDR1 is SGHNT and CDR2 YYREEE (reference sequence). The CDR3 has 14 residues. The V end was cut by 7 bases, the J end by 5 bases, with 17 bases between. Here the CDR3 DNA reads TGTGCCAGCTTGGCGGGGCCCTCGGGAGATACGCAGTATTTT. Translating gives CASLAGPSGDTQYF.

This clonotype was observed a few times. This rearrangement joins TRBV6-5 to TRBJ1-3, with D unresolved. CDR1 and CDR2 from the germline V gene are MNHEY and SVGAGI. The CDR3 loop spans 15 amino acids. V lost 7 bases to trimming and J lost 0 bases, with 13 bases between them. The CDR3 is CASTRAGSSGNTIYF. The DNA for the CDR3 is TGTGCCAGCACCCGGGCGGGGAGCTCTGGAAACACCATATATTTT.

The chain employs TRBV28 and TRBJ1-6; 7 bases agree with TRBD1. The CDR3 has 15 residues. CDR1 is MDHEN, CDR2 SYDVKM, per germline. With 3 bases clipped from V and 4 bases from J, the junction kept 3 bases outside the gene matches. In DNA, the CDR3 is TGTGCCAGCAGTTTGACAGGGCGGTATAATTCACCCCTCCACTTT. Protein product: CASSLTGRYNSPLHF. The full variable domain, with the rest looked up from reference TRBV28 and TRBJ1-6, is DVKVTQSSRYLVKRTGEKVFLECVQDMDHENMFWYRQDPGLGLRLIYFSYDVKMKEKGDIPEGYSVSREKKERFSLILESASTNQTSMYLCASSLTGRYNSPLHFGNGTRLTVT.

With respect to this clonotype: Possible read error: a much larger clone is one base away. V usage is TRBV7-2 and J usage is TRBJ2-7; TRBD2 matches 11 bases. The CDR3 is 15 amino acids. Germline values: CDR1 SGHTA, CDR2 FQGNSA. The CDR3: CASSEGLAEAYKQYF. The CDR3, as DNA: TGTGCCAGCAGCGAGGGACTAGCGGAGGCCTACAAGCAGTACTTC.

This rearrangement joins TRBV7-9 to TRBJ1-6, with D perhaps TRBD1 (6 bases). The CDR3 sequence is 15 residues long. Trimming left V 5 bases short and J 4 bases short, with 12 bases between. CDR1 is SEHNR, CDR2 FQNEAQ, per germline (reference sequence). CDR3 sequence: CASSGGGGYNSPLHF. In nucleotides, the CDR3 is TGTGCCAGCAGCGGAGGGGGGGGTTATAATTCACCCCTCCACTTT.

The V call is TRBV3-1, the J call TRBJ2-2; unclear D gene. Trimming pared 4 bases from V and 6 bases from J, leaving 9 bases between. This CDR3 contains 13 residues. Germline V gene data show CDR1 as LGHDT and CDR2 as YNNKEL (reference sequence). This chain's CDR3 is CASSPDGAGELFF. The CDR3 DNA follows: TGTGCCAGCAGCCCGGACGGCGCCGGGGAGCTGTTTTTT.